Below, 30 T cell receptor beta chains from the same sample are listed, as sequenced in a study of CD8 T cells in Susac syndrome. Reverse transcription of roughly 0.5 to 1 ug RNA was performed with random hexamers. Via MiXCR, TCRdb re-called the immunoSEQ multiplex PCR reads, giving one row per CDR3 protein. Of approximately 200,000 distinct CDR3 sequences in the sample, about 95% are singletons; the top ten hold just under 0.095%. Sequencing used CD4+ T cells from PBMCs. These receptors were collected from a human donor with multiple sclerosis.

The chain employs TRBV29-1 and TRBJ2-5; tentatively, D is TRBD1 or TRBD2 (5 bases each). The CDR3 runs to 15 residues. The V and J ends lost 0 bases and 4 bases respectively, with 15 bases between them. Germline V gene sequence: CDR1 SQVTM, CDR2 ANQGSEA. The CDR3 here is CSVEDPTTRGETQYF. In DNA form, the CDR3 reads TGCAGCGTTGAAGATCCGACCACTAGGGGAGAGACCCAGTACTTC.

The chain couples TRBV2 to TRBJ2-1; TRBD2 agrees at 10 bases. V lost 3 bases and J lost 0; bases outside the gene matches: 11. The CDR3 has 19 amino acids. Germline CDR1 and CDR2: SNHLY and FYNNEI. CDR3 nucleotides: TGTGCCAGCAGTGAGCGGGGGCTAGCGGGAGATTACTCCTACAATGAGCAGTTCTTC. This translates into CASSERGLAGDYSYNEQFF.

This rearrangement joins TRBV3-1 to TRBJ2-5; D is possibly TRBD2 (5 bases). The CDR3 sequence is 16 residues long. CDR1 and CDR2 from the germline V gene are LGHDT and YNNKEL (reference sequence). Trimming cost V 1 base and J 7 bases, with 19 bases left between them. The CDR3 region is CASSQGAFRASGTQYF. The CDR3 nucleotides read TGTGCCAGCAGCCAAGGCGCATTTCGGGCAAGCGGGACCCAGTACTTC.

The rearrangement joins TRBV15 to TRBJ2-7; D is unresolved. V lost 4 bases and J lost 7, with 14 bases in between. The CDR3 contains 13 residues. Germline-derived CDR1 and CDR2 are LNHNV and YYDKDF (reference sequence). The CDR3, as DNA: TGTGCCACCAGCATGATGAGACCCTTGGAGCAGTACTTC. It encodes CATSMMRPLEQYF.

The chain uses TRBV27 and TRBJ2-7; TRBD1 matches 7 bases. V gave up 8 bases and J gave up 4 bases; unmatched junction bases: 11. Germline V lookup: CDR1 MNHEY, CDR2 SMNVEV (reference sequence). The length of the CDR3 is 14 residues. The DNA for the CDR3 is TGTGCCAGCTCCACAGGGGCGAAGGGTTACGAGCAGTACTTC. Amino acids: CASSTGAKGYEQYF.

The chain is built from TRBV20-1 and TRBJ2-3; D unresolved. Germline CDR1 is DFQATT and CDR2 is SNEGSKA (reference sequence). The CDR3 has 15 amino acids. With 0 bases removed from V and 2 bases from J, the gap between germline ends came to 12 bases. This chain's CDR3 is CSARDLGQITDTQYF. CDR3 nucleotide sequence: TGCAGTGCTAGAGATCTCGGGCAGATCACAGATACGCAGTATTTT.

The CDR3 region has the DNA TGCAGTGCCCCGAGTAGGACAGGGGGCCCTGGGGCCAACGTCCTGACTTTC. Protein: CSAPSRTGGPGANVLTF. The chain carries TRBV20-1 and TRBJ2-6; 11 positions agree with TRBD1. J lost 2 bases, V lost 6 bases, and 9 bases had no gene match. This CDR3 has 17 amino acids. Germline CDR1 reads DFQATT; CDR2 reads SNEGSKA (reference sequence).

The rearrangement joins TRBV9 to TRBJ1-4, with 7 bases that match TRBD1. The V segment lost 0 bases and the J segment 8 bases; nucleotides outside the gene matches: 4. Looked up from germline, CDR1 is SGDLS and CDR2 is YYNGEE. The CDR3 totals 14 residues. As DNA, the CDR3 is TGTGCCAGCAGCGTAGACAGGGGAGGAGAAAAACTGTTTTTT. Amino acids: CASSVDRGGEKLFF.

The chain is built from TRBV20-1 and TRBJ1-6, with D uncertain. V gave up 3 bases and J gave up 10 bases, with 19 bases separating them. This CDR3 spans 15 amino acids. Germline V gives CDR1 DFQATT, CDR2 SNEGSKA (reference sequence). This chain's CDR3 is CSASSDRDAGSPLHF. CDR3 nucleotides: TGCAGTGCTAGTTCGGACCGAGACGCGGGATCACCCCTCCACTTT.

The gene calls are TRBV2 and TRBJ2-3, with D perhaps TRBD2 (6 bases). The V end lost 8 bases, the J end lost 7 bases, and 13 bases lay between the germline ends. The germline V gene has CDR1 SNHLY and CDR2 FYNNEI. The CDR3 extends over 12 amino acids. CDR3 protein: CASSLEGNTQYF. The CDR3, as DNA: TGTGCCAGCTCCCTGGAGGGAAATACGCAGTATTTT. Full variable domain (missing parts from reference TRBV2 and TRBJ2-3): EPEVTQTPSHQVTQMGQEVILRCVPISNHLYFYWYRQILGQKVEFLVSFYNNEISEKSEIFDDQFSVERPDGSNFTLKIRSTKLEDSAMYFCASSLEGNTQYFGPGTRLTVL.

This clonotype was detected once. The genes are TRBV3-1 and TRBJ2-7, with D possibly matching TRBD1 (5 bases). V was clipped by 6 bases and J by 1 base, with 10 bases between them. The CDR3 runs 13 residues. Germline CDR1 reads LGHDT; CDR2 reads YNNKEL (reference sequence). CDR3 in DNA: TGTGCCAGCAGGTTCCAGGGTTCCTACGAGCAGTACTTC. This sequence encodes CASRFQGSYEQYF.

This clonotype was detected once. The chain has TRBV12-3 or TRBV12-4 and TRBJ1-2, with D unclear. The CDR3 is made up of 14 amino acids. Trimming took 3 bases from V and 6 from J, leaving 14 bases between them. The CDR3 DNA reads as TGTGCCAGCAGTTTCCGGTCCTCCGCGGATGGCTACACCTTC. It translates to CASSFRSSADGYTF.

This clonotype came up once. CDR3 in amino acids: CALTSGGLIPQYF. Here the CDR3 DNA reads TGTGCCTTAACTAGCGGGGGCCTCATCCCGCAGTATTTT. The chain has TRBV30 and TRBJ2-3; 11 bases align to TRBD2. Germline-derived CDR1 and CDR2 are GTSNPN and SVGIG (reference sequence). The V and J ends lost 7 bases and 10 bases, in that order; junction bases with no gene match: 10. This CDR3 has 13 residues.

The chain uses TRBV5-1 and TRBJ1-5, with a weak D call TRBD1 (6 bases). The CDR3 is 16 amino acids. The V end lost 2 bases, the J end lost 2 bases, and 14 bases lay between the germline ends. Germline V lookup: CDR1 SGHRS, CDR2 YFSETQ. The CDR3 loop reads CASSFTGLEGNQPQHF. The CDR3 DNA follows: TGCGCCAGCAGCTTTACAGGGCTGGAGGGCAATCAGCCCCAGCATTTT.

The CDR3 nucleotides read TGCAGTGCTAGGGCTAGCGGGAGTAGGTACGAGCAGTACTTC. This sequence encodes CSARASGSRYEQYF. The rearrangement links TRBV20-1 to TRBJ2-7; 10 bases match TRBD2. CDR3 length equals 14 residues. The germline gives CDR1 DFQATT, CDR2 SNEGSKA (reference sequence). The V segment lost 3 bases and the J segment 4 bases; nucleotides outside the gene matches: 6.

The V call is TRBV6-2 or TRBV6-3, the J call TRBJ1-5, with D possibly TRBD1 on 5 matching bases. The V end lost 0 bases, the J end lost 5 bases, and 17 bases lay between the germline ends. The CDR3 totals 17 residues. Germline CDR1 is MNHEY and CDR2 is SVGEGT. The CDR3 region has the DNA TGTGCCAGCAGTTACTCGAAGAGGACACCCGCCTATCAGCCCCAGCATTTT. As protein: CASSYSKRTPAYQPQHF.

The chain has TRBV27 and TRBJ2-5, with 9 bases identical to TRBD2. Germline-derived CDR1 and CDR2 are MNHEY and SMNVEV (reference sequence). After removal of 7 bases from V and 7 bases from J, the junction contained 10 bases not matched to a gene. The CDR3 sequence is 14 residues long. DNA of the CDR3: TGTGCCAGCACCCTAATAGCGGGAGACGGGACCCAGTACTTC. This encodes CASTLIAGDGTQYF.

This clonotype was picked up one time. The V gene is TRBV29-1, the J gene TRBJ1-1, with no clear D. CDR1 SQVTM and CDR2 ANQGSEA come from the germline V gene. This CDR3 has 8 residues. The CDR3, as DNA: TGCGGCAGCCCGGAAGCTTTCTTT. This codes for CGSPEAFF. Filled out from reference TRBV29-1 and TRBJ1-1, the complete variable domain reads SAVISQKPSRDICQRGTSLTIQCQVDSQVTMMFWYRQQPGQSLTLIATANQGSEATYESGFVIDKFPISRPNLTFSTLTVSNMSPEDSSIYLCGSPEAFFGQGTRLTVV.

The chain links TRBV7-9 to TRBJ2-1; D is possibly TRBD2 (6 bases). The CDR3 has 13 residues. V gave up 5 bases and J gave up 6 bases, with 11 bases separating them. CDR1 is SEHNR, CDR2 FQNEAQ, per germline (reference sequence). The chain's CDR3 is CASSADYANEQFF. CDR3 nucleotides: TGTGCCAGCAGCGCGGACTACGCCAATGAGCAGTTCTTC.

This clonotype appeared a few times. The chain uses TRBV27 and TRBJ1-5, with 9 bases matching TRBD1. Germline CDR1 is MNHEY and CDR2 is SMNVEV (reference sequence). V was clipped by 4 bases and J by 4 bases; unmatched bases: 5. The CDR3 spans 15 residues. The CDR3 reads CASSSRQGGNQPQHF. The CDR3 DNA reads TGTGCCAGCAGTTCCCGACAGGGGGGAAATCAGCCCCAGCATTTT.

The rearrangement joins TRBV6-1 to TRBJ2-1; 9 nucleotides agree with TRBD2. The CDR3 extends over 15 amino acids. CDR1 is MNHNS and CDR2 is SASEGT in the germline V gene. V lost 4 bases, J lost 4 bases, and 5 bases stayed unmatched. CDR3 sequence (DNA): TGTGCCAGCAGTGTGTCGAGCGGGGGGTACAATGAGCAGTTCTTC. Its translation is CASSVSSGGYNEQFF.

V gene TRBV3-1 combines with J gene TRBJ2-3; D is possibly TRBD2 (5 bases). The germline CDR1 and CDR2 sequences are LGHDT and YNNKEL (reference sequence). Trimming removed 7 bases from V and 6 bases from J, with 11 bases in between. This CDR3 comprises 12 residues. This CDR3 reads CASTGVADTQYF. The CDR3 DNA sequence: TGTGCCAGCACCGGGGTCGCGGATACGCAGTATTTT.

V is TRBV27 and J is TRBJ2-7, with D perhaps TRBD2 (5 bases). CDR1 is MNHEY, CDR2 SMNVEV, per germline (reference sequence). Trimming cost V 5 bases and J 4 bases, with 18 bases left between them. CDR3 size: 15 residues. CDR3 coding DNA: TGTGCCAGCAGTCCACTATCCCCCCAGCGGTACGAGCAGTACTTC. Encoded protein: CASSPLSPQRYEQYF.

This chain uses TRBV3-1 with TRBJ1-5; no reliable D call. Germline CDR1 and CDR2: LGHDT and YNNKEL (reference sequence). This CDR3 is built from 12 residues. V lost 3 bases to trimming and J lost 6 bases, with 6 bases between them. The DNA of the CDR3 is TGTGCCAGCAGCCACGGAAGTCAGCCCCAGCATTTT. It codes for CASSHGSQPQHF. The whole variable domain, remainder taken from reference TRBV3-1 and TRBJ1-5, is DTAVSQTPKYLVTQMGNDKSIKCEQNLGHDTMYWYKQDSKKFLKIMFSYNNKELIINETVPNRFSPKSPDKAHLNLHINSLELGDSAVYFCASSHGSQPQHFGDGTRLSIL.

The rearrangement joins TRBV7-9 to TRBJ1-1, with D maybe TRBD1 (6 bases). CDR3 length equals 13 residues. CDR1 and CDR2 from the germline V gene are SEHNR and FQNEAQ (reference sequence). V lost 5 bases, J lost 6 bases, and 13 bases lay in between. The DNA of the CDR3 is TGTGCCAGCAGCCTTGGGACAAACGCTGAAGCTTTCTTT. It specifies CASSLGTNAEAFF.

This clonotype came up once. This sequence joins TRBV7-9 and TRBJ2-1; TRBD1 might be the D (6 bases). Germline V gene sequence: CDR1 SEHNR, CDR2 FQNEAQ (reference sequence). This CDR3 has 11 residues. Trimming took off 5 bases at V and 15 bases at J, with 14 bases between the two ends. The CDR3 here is CASSGTGTTFF. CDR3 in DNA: TGTGCCAGCAGCGGAACCGGGACAACGTTCTTC.

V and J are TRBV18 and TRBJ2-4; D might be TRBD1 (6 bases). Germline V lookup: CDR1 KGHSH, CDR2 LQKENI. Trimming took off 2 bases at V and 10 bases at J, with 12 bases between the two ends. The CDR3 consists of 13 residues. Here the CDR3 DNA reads TGTGCCAGCTCACCATCACTAGGGGGAATTCAGTACTTC. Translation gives CASSPSLGGIQYF.

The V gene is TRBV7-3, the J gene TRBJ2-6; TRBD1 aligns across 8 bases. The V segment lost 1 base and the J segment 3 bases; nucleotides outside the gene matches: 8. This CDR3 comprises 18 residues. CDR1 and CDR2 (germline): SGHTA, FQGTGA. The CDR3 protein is CASSLSPGGGFGANVLTF. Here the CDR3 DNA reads TGTGCCAGCAGCTTAAGCCCAGGGGGCGGTTTTGGGGCCAACGTCCTGACTTTC.

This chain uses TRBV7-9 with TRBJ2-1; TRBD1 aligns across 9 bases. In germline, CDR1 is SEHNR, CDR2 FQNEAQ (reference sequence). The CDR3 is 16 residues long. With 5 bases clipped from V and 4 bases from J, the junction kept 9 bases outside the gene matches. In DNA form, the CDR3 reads TGTGCCAGCAGCACGATACAGGGGGCTAGATACAATGAGCAGTTCTTC. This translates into CASSTIQGARYNEQFF.

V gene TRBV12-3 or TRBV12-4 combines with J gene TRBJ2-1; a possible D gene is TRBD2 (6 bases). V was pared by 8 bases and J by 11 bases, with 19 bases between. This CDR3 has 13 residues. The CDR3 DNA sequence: TGTGCCAGCGGCTGGGCGGGGCCCCAAAAGCAGTTCTTC. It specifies CASGWAGPQKQFF.